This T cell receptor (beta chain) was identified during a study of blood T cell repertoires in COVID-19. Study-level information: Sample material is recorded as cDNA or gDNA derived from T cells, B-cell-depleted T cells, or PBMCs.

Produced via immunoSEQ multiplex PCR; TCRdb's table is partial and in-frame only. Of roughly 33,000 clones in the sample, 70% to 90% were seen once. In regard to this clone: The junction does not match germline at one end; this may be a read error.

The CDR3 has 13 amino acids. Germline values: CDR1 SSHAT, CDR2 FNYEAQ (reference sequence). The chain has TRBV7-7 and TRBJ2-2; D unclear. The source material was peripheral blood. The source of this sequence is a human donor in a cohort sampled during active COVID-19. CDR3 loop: CASSLVQTGELFF. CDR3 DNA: TGTGCTAGCAGCTTAGTTCAGACCGGGGAGCTGTTTTTT.